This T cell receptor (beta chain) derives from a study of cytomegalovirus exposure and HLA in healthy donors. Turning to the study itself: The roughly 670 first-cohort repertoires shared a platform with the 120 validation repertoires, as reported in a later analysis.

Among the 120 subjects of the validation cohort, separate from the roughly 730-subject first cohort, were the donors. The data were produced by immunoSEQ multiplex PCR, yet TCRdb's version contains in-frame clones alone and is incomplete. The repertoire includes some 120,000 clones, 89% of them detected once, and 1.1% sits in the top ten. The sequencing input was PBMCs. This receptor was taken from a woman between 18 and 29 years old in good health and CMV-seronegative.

DNA of the CDR3: TGTGCCAGCAGCCTGGGACAAGCCTATGGCTACACCTTC. Amino acids: CASSLGQAYGYTF. V gene TRBV27 combines with J gene TRBJ1-2; tentatively, D is TRBD1 (6 bases). The length of the CDR3 is 13 residues. Trimming removed 6 bases from V and 4 bases from J, with 12 bases in between. Germline CDR1 is MNHEY and CDR2 is SMNVEV (reference sequence).